This T cell receptor beta chain was retrieved from a study of cytomegalovirus exposure and HLA in healthy donors. Across the study: Caucasian-associated ancestry cluster membership applied to under 85% of 398 genotyped donors.

Unmatched junction bases numbered 11, after V lost 4 bases and J lost 2 bases. The CDR3 contains 17 residues. Per the germline V gene, CDR1 is PRHDT and CDR2 is FYEKMQ (reference sequence). The PCR was carried out with 60 Vbeta primers and 13 Jbeta primers. TCRdb's table, derived via immunoSEQ multiplex PCR, lists solely in-frame clones and lacks some. Here the sample spans about 80,000 clones, about 68% being singletons. This clone has a single count. V usage is TRBV13 and J usage is TRBJ1-2, with TRBD1 matching over 9 bases. Sequenced material: PBMCs. The source is a woman aged 45-60 years in good health and CMV-seropositive. CDR3 sequence reads: CASSSLIADRGNYGYTF. For the CDR3, the DNA is TGTGCCAGCAGCTCGTTAATCGCAGACAGGGGGAACTATGGCTACACCTTC.